Shown below are 29 T cell receptor beta chains from a single sample sequenced in a study of T cell responses to AZD1222 COVID-19 vaccine. Measured with immunoSEQ multiplex PCR; TCRdb has only the in-frame clones, and not every one. The sample has approximately 100,000 clones; approximately 93% are singletons. Sequencing used peripheral blood, obtained on day 0 of AZD1222 vaccination. The receptors shown here come from an adult in good health.

This clone is a singleton in its sample. The J gene is TRBJ1-1, the V gene TRBV19, with D unclear. This CDR3 comprises 15 residues. Germline assignment: CDR1 LNHDA and CDR2 SQIVND (reference sequence). Trimming shortened V by 3 bases and J by 5 bases, and 16 bases separated the two germline ends. The CDR3, as DNA: TGTGCCAGTAGTATTTCTCCTACGGGGAGAACTGAAGCTTTCTTT. It encodes CASSISPTGRTEAFF.

This chain connects TRBV10-2 to TRBJ2-7; no clear D gene. The CDR3 covers 12 residues. Germline V CDR1 and CDR2: WSHSY, SAAADI. V dropped 6 bases and J dropped 3 bases, with 9 bases sitting between them. The CDR3 region has the DNA TGCGCCAGCAGCGCCCAGAGCTACGAGCAGTACTTC. This encodes CASSAQSYEQYF.

In its sample, this clone was seen once. The rearrangement joins TRBV24-1 to TRBJ2-1; 13 bases agree with TRBD2. The CDR3 has 15 amino acids. Losses at the gene ends were 5 bases for V and 9 bases for J; bases not matched to a gene: 6. Germline V lookup: CDR1 KGHDR, CDR2 SFDVKD. CDR3 amino acids: CATSGLGLAGSEQFF. The DNA for the CDR3 is TGTGCCACCAGTGGGTTGGGACTAGCGGGGAGTGAGCAGTTCTTC.

The rearrangement links TRBV2 to TRBJ2-3, with D possibly being TRBD2 (5 bases). V was clipped by 6 bases and J by 3 bases, with 16 bases between them. Germline V gene data show CDR1 as SNHLY and CDR2 as FYNNEI. This CDR3 contains 15 residues. The CDR3 region is CASRRRGQRTDTQYF. The CDR3 nucleotides are TGTGCCAGCAGGAGGAGAGGGCAGAGGACAGATACGCAGTATTTT.

Notes on this clone: Other DNA sequences in this specimen translate into the identical CDR3. The CDR3 sequence is CASSFSGNTIYF. The CDR3 region has the DNA TGTGCCAGCAGTTTCTCTGGAAACACCATATATTTT. The J gene is TRBJ1-3, the V gene TRBV12-3 or TRBV12-4, with D unclear. This CDR3 has 12 amino acids. The V end lost 3 bases, the J end lost 0 bases, and 0 bases lay between the germline ends.

This chain connects TRBV5-4 to TRBJ2-1, with 9 bases fitting TRBD2. V was clipped by 0 bases and J by 5 bases; unmatched bases: 6. The CDR3 runs 16 residues. CDR1 and CDR2 (germline): SGHNT, YYREEE (reference sequence). Here the CDR3 reads CASSLAAGGPNNEQFF. For the CDR3, the DNA is TGTGCCAGCAGCTTGGCCGCGGGGGGGCCCAACAATGAGCAGTTCTTC.

The chain joins TRBV7-8 to TRBJ1-1; D not certain. This CDR3 is 13 amino acids long. V was pared by 1 base and J by 3 bases, with 6 bases between. Germline V gives CDR1 SGHVS, CDR2 FQNEAQ. In nucleotides, the CDR3 is TGTGCCAGCAGCTTAGTTGGGTACACTGAAGCTTTCTTT. Translated: CASSLVGYTEAFF.

This chain links TRBV28 with TRBJ1-1; D gene unclear. Germline loops: CDR1 MDHEN, CDR2 SYDVKM. This CDR3 has 16 residues. The V and J ends lost 2 bases and 3 bases respectively, with 16 bases between them. CDR3 in DNA: TGTGCCAGCAGTTTAGGCGGGGTAGGATCGGACACTGAAGCTTTCTTT. It translates to CASSLGGVGSDTEAFF.

This chain connects TRBV6-2 or TRBV6-3 to TRBJ1-2; TRBD1 matches at 7 bases. Germline V gene lookup returns CDR1 MNHEY and CDR2 SVGEGT. Trimming cost V 2 bases and J 8 bases; bases outside gene matches: 8. This CDR3 contains 14 residues. The CDR3 loop is CASSYLQGLDGYTF. CDR3 coding DNA: TGTGCCAGCAGTTACCTACAGGGGCTGGACGGCTACACCTTC.

This chain connects TRBV19 to TRBJ2-3, with D tentatively TRBD1 (6 bases). CDR3 length: 17 residues. Trimming pared 5 bases from V and 2 bases from J, leaving 20 bases between. CDR1 and CDR2 (germline): LNHDA, SQIVND (reference sequence). CDR3: CASSLLSGRGPTDTQYF. In nucleotides, the CDR3 is TGTGCCAGTAGTCTTCTCTCCGGCAGGGGACCCACAGATACGCAGTATTTT.

This clone was detected once. The chain uses TRBV19 and TRBJ2-7; TRBD2 agrees at 10 bases. The junction had 2 bases not matched to a gene; V was cut back by 5 bases and J by 4 bases. This CDR3 region has 13 residues. Germline V gene data show CDR1 as LNHDA and CDR2 as SQIVND (reference sequence). The CDR3, as DNA: TGTGCCAGTAGTCTACTAGCGGGGTACGAGCAGTACTTC. Amino acid sequence: CASSLLAGYEQYF. The entire variable domain, with the rest obtained from reference TRBV19 and TRBJ2-7, is as follows: DGGITQSPKYLFRKEGQNVTLSCEQNLNHDAMYWYRQDPGQGLRLIYYSQIVNDFQKGDIAEGYSVSREKKESFPLTVTSAQKNPTAFYLCASSLLAGYEQYFGPGTRLTVT.

The table lists this clone with a few counts. The V and J genes are TRBV2 and TRBJ1-5, with D hard to call. This CDR3 is built from 13 residues. Germline CDR1 reads SNHLY; CDR2 reads FYNNEI. The V and J ends lost 7 bases and 5 bases respectively, with 12 bases between them. CDR3: CASIGRFDQPQHF. The DNA for the CDR3 is TGTGCCAGCATTGGACGGTTCGATCAGCCCCAGCATTTT. The whole variable domain, remainder taken from reference TRBV2 and TRBJ1-5, is EPEVTQTPSHQVTQMGQEVILRCVPISNHLYFYWYRQILGQKVEFLVSFYNNEISEKSEIFDDQFSVERPDGSNFTLKIRSTKLEDSAMYFCASIGRFDQPQHFGDGTRLSIL.

CDR3 sequence: CASRNTGGVTEAFF. CDR3 DNA: TGCGCCAGCAGGAACACAGGGGGTGTAACTGAAGCTTTCTTT. This chain uses TRBV5-1 with TRBJ1-1, with 8 bases matching TRBD1. Germline CDR1 and CDR2: SGHRS and YFSETQ. This CDR3 is built from 14 residues. V lost 5 bases and J lost 5; bases outside the gene matches: 8.

In DNA, the CDR3 is TGTGCCAGCAGCTTGGGTTCAGTCTACACCTTC. It yields the protein CASSLGSVYTF. The chain recombines TRBV5-8 with TRBJ1-2, with unresolved D. Deletions cut 0 bases from V and 10 bases from J, with 7 bases between. This CDR3 is built from 11 residues. The germline CDR1 and CDR2 sequences are SGHTS and YDEGEE.

The J gene is TRBJ2-5, the V gene TRBV28, with 9 bases matching TRBD1. V trimming: 2 bases; J trimming: 4 bases; junction bases outside the gene matches: 5. This CDR3 contains 15 residues. Germline V gene lookup returns CDR1 MDHEN and CDR2 SYDVKM. CDR3 sequence reads: CASSLGYRGRETQYF. DNA of the CDR3: TGTGCCAGCAGTTTAGGGTACAGGGGGCGAGAGACCCAGTACTTC.

This chain joins TRBV7-9 and TRBJ2-6; unclear D gene. Between the trimmed V and J ends, which lost 7 bases and 0 bases, there was a span of 4 bases. Germline V gene sequence: CDR1 SEHNR, CDR2 FQNEAQ (reference sequence). This CDR3 region has 13 residues. The CDR3 here is CASTLSGANVLTF. CDR3 in DNA: TGTGCCAGCACGCTCTCTGGGGCCAACGTCCTGACTTTC.

The chain recombines TRBV19 with TRBJ1-4; 10 bases agree with TRBD1. This CDR3 is built from 15 residues. Germline loops: CDR1 LNHDA, CDR2 SQIVND (reference sequence). Trimming removed 5 bases from V and 7 bases from J; junction bases left unmatched: 7. This chain's CDR3 is CASSLTGTGVEKLFF. CDR3 sequence (DNA): TGTGCCAGTAGTCTTACCGGGACAGGGGTTGAAAAACTGTTTTTT. Full variable domain (remainder filled in from reference TRBV19 and TRBJ1-4): DGGITQSPKYLFRKEGQNVTLSCEQNLNHDAMYWYRQDPGQGLRLIYYSQIVNDFQKGDIAEGYSVSREKKESFPLTVTSAQKNPTAFYLCASSLTGTGVEKLFFGSGTQLSVL.

The genes are TRBV11-1 and TRBJ1-2, with D maybe TRBD1 (5 bases). Deletions cut 5 bases from V and 5 bases from J, with 15 bases between. CDR3 length: 14 residues. Germline V gene lookup returns CDR1 SGHAT and CDR2 FQDESV (reference sequence). The CDR3 bases are TGTGCCAGCAGCCCCTCCGGGACGGGATATGGCTACACCTTC. Its protein product is CASSPSGTGYGYTF. The variable domain in full, with the rest retrieved from reference TRBV11-1 and TRBJ1-2, is EAEVAQSPRYKITEKSQAVAFWCDPISGHATLYWYRQILGQGPELLVQFQDESVVDDSQLPKDRFSAERLKGVDSTLKIQPAELGDSAMYLCASSPSGTGYGYTFGSGTRLTVV.

The J gene is TRBJ1-1, the V gene TRBV7-6, with D uncertain. Trimming shortened V by 6 bases and J by 1 base, and 15 bases separated the two germline ends. The CDR3 extends over 15 amino acids. The germline V gene has CDR1 SGHVS and CDR2 FNYEAQ. In DNA, the CDR3 is TGTGCCAGCAGTTATGACCGCTGGAGGAACACTGAAGCTTTCTTT. Amino acids: CASSYDRWRNTEAFF.

The rearrangement uses TRBV21-1 and TRBJ1-1; the table's D call, TRBD1, was not checked against the DNA. TRBV21-1 is noted as a pseudogene. The CDR3 sequence is 15 residues long. The chain's CDR3 is CASSKGHNSETEAFF. For the CDR3, the DNA is TGTGCCAGCAGCAAAGGTCATAACAGTGAAACTGAAGCTTTCTTT.

Notes on this clone: Relative to the germline gene, one junction end is altered; a read error may explain this. The gene calls are TRBV3-1 (or the pseudogene TRBV3-2) and TRBJ2-7, with D possibly TRBD1 on 6 matching bases. Germline V CDR1 and CDR2: LGHDT, YNNKEL (reference sequence). The CDR3 is 13 residues long. CDR3 sequence (DNA): TGTGCCAGCGGCCAGGGGCCGAGCTACGAGCAGTACTTC. Its translation is CASGQGPSYEQYF.

CDR3 coding DNA: TGTGCCAGCAGCTCACAGGGACGGGGAACCACAGATACGCAGTATTTT. Its protein is CASSSQGRGTTDTQYF. The rearrangement uses TRBV7-3 and TRBJ2-3; weak D call: TRBD1 (6 bases). The V end was cut by 4 bases, the J end by 2 bases, with 16 bases between. The CDR3 has 16 residues. In germline, CDR1 is SGHTA, CDR2 FQGTGA.

The chain couples TRBV9 to TRBJ1-2; D remains unclear. V lost 0 bases, J lost 0 bases, and 9 bases lay in between. The V gene's germline CDR1 is SGDLS and CDR2 YYNGEE. The CDR3 has 15 residues. The CDR3 is CASSVGLGSNYGYTF. The CDR3 nucleotides read TGTGCCAGCAGCGTAGGATTGGGGTCTAACTATGGCTACACCTTC.

This sequence joins TRBV5-4 and TRBJ1-2; D gene unclear. Looked up from germline, CDR1 is SGHNT and CDR2 is YYREEE (reference sequence). The CDR3 length is 14 residues. The V end was cut by 0 bases, the J end by 4 bases, with 10 bases between. CDR3 DNA sequence: TGTGCCAGCAGCTTGGCCCCGGTTGCCTATGGCTACACCTTC. This encodes CASSLAPVAYGYTF.

V is TRBV6-1 and J is TRBJ1-5; D remains unclear. CDR1 and CDR2 (germline): MNHNS, SASEGT. Trimming shortened V by 1 base and J by 6 bases, and 7 bases separated the two germline ends. The CDR3 spans 13 residues. The CDR3 region is CASSEGTGQPQHF. The CDR3 nucleotides read TGTGCCAGCAGTGAAGGAACGGGTCAGCCCCAGCATTTT.

The V and J genes are TRBV19 and TRBJ2-7; possibly TRBD1 for D (6 bases). Trimming removed 5 bases from V and 4 bases from J, with 18 bases in between. The length of the CDR3 is 15 residues. CDR1 LNHDA and CDR2 SQIVND come from the germline V gene (reference sequence). The CDR3 reads CASSSQPGQPYEQYF. CDR3 DNA sequence: TGTGCCAGTAGTTCCCAACCGGGACAACCTTACGAGCAGTACTTC.

The chain uses TRBV12-3 or TRBV12-4 and TRBJ2-1; D ambiguous. This CDR3 is 13 amino acids long. The ends were cut back, 5 bases at V and 9 bases at J, with 14 bases in the middle. As DNA, the CDR3 is TGTGCCAGCAGTGGGCTAGAAGTTGGTGAGCAGTTCTTC. It is translated as CASSGLEVGEQFF.

The chain carries TRBV5-6 and TRBJ1-2; TRBD1 agrees at 8 bases. Trimming removed 3 bases from V and 8 bases from J; junction bases left unmatched: 6. The CDR3 runs to 13 residues. Germline V gives CDR1 SGHDT, CDR2 YYEEEE. Written as DNA, the CDR3 is TGTGCCAGCAGCTCGGACAGGGTAGGCGGCTACACCTTC. It yields the protein CASSSDRVGGYTF.

The chain links TRBV20-1 to TRBJ2-7; 8 nucleotides align to TRBD1. Germline CDR1 reads DFQATT; CDR2 reads SNEGSKA (reference sequence). The junction had 7 bases not matched to a gene; V was cut back by 4 bases and J by 5 bases. This CDR3 contains 13 residues. The CDR3 DNA is TGCAGTGCTATTGACAGGGGAGGCGACGAGCAGTACTTC. Translated, it gives CSAIDRGGDEQYF.